A selection of T cell receptor beta chains follows, all from one sample in a study of human T cells and chemical hapten exposure. TCRdb ran MiXCR on the RACE reads and lists one entry per CDR3 protein. The table has 70,000 to 95,000 distinct CDR3 sequences, around 9.3% seen once. The sample consisted of whole blood. These receptors all come from a female donor in good health. Some clones in this sample may be carry-over from other donors' samples. CDR3s include the opening cysteine and the closing phenylalanine or tryptophan. A D gene is named only where the DNA matches it firmly. Some rows mark clone size as missing; the rest say once, few, many or name a class of expanded clone.

v_gene,abundance,d_gene,j_gene,CDR3nt,CDR3aa
TRBV7-9,many,TRBD1,TRBJ1-2,TGTGCCAGCACCACCGGGACAGGCGTTCAATACTTTAAGAATGGCTACACCTTC,CASTTGTGVQYFKNGYTF
TRBV13,few,TRBD1,TRBJ2-3,TGTGCCAGCAGCTCGGCGACAGGGTCTGGAGATACGCAGTATTTT,CASSSATGSGDTQYF
TRBV5-1,many,-,TRBJ1-1,TGCGCCAGCAGCTGGGTACAGGGGAACACTGAAGCTTTCTTT,CASSWVQGNTEAFF
TRBV29-1,once,TRBD1,TRBJ1-2,TGCAGCGTAGACGGGACAGCCTATGGCTACACCTTC,CSVDGTAYGYTF
TRBV6-2/TRBV6-3,-,-,TRBJ2-7,TGTGCCAGCAGTTCCCCGGGGGAAGGGACCTACGAGCAGTACTTC,CASSSPGEGTYEQYF
TRBV20-1,many,TRBD2,TRBJ2-5,TGCAGTGCTGAGGTCCTAGCGGGGCGAGAGACCCAGTACTTC,CSAEVLAGRETQYF
TRBV29-1,many,-,TRBJ1-2,TGCAGCGTGAGGCGAGGAGGAGACTCCTATGGCTACACCTTC,CSVRRGGDSYGYTF
TRBV6-1,many,TRBD1,TRBJ2-7,TGTGCCAGCAGTGTGGGACAGAGCTCCTACGAGCAGTACTTC,CASSVGQSSYEQYF
TRBV11-2,many,-,TRBJ2-5,TGTGCCAGCAGCTTAGTCCGTCGGCCGGGGGTAGAGACCCAGTACTTC,CASSLVRRPGVETQYF
TRBV2,few,-,TRBJ1-1,TGTGCCAGCAGTGAAAACAGGGTGTACTCCACTGAAGCTTTCTTT,CASSENRVYSTEAFF
TRBV2,many,TRBD2,TRBJ2-3,TGTGCCAGCAGTGATTGGGGGAGGGCAGATACGCAGTATTTT,CASSDWGRADTQYF
TRBV29-1,-,-,TRBJ1-5,TGCAGCGTTGGAGGGGTTAGCAATCAGCCCCAGCATTTT,CSVGGVSNQPQHF
TRBV12-3/TRBV12-4,many,-,TRBJ2-3,TGTGCCAGAGCCTTACTTCGCACAGATACGCAGTATTTT,CARALLRTDTQYF
TRBV5-1,many,-,TRBJ1-6,TGCGCCAGCAGCTTGTCCGGGACGGACAATTCACCCCTCCACTTT,CASSLSGTDNSPLHF
TRBV2,few,-,TRBJ2-3,TGTGCCAGCAGTGAAGGCCCGACCACAGATACGCAGTATTTT,CASSEGPTTDTQYF
TRBV12-3/TRBV12-4,many,-,TRBJ2-2,TGTGCCAGCAGCCCCGGGGGAGCGAACACCGGGGAGCTGTTTTTT,CASSPGGANTGELFF
TRBV2,-,-,TRBJ1-3,TGTGCCAGCAGCGACACAGGGTACTCTGGAAACACCATATATTTT,CASSDTGYSGNTIYF
TRBV5-1,few,TRBD1,TRBJ2-1,TGCGCCAGCAGCTTGGAGGGGACAGGGGACCCCCAGTTCTTC,CASSLEGTGDPQFF
TRBV12-3/TRBV12-4,few,TRBD1,TRBJ2-7,TGTGCCAGCAGACCGAGGGGGACAGGGAGGGCGTACGAGCAGTACTTC,CASRPRGTGRAYEQYF
TRBV30,few,-,TRBJ1-5,TGTGCCTGGAGTCAGAAAGGGAGTCAGCCCCAGCATTTT,CAWSQKGSQPQHF
TRBV3-2,many,-,TRBJ2-3,TGTGCCAGCAGCCAGACACTAGGCAACACAGATACGCAGTATTTT,CASSQTLGNTDTQYF
TRBV14,few,-,TRBJ2-3,TGTGCCAGCAGCCAAGTCCTGGGCATCAGCACAGATACGCAGTATTTT,CASSQVLGISTDTQYF
TRBV28,many,-,TRBJ1-2,TGTGCCAGTGAAGAAACCTTGGGCCATAACTATGGCTACACCTTC,CASEETLGHNYGYTF
TRBV3-1,many,-,TRBJ2-5,TGTGCCAGCAGCCAGGGGCGGAAAGAGACCCAGTACTTC,CASSQGRKETQYF
TRBV7-2,few,-,TRBJ2-6,TGTGCCAGCAGCCCGGACTGGGGGGCCAACGTCCTGACTTTC,CASSPDWGANVLTF
TRBV2,many,-,TRBJ1-2,TGTGCCAGCAGGGTTACACGCAACTATGGCTACACCTTC,CASRVTRNYGYTF
TRBV29-1,many,-,TRBJ1-1,TGCAGCGTTGAATGGGGGACTGAAGCTTTCTTT,CSVEWGTEAFF
TRBV7-9,-,TRBD1,TRBJ2-1,TGTGCCAGCGCCGGGGGACAGGGGGGTGGTGAGCAGTTCTTC,CASAGGQGGGEQFF
TRBV5-6,few,-,TRBJ2-6,TGTGCCAGCAGCAGGGGTCAGGGAATTAGGTCTGGGGCCAACGTCCTGACTTTC,CASSRGQGIRSGANVLTF
TRBV28,many,-,TRBJ2-7,TGTGCCAGCGTAGGGGGGCAGGGGTTCCACGAGCAGTACTTC,CASVGGQGFHEQYF
TRBV9,many,TRBD1,TRBJ1-1,TGTGCCAGCAGCCCCATGAGGGGGCCGAACACTGAAGCTTTCTTT,CASSPMRGPNTEAFF
TRBV20-1,many,-,TRBJ2-7,TGCAGTGCCCACCGAGATTACGAGCAGTACTTC,CSAHRDYEQYF
TRBV21-1,many,-,TRBJ1-2,TGTGCCAGCAGCAAAGAGGATTGGGAGAGGAGTAACTATGGCTACACCTTC,CASSKEDWERSNYGYTF
TRBV5-1,-,-,TRBJ1-2,TGCGCCAGCAGCTGGTCCGGGGGGGAAGATCACACCTTC,CASSWSGGEDHTF
TRBV12-3/TRBV12-4,-,TRBD1,TRBJ2-3,TGTGCCAGCAGCCCACATTACAGGGGGATCGGCACAGATACGCAGTATTTT,CASSPHYRGIGTDTQYF
TRBV24-1,few,-,TRBJ2-5,TGTGCCACCAGTGAGCCAGACCGGGAGACCCAGTACTTC,CATSEPDRETQYF
TRBV3-1,many,-,TRBJ1-5,TGTGCCAGCAGCCAGGCAGGAACTCAGCCCCAGCATTTT,CASSQAGTQPQHF
TRBV10-2,few,-,TRBJ1-4,TGCGCCAGCAATCGGGGGGCCAGTGAAAAACTGTTTTTT,CASNRGASEKLFF
TRBV12-3/TRBV12-4,few,TRBD1,TRBJ2-7,TGTGCCAGCAGTCCGAGCGGGACAGGGGGCGAGGACGAGCAGTACTTC,CASSPSGTGGEDEQYF
TRBV15,medium-sized,-,TRBJ1-6,TGTGCCACCAGCAGAGACCAGCAGGGGAATTCACCCCTCCACTTT,CATSRDQQGNSPLHF
TRBV7-9,many,-,TRBJ2-7,TGTGCCAGTGAGACAGATTCTACCTACGAGCAGTACTTC,CASETDSTYEQYF
TRBV29-1,-,TRBD1,TRBJ2-5,TGCAGCGCCCGACAGGGGGGCCAAGAGACCCAGTACTTC,CSARQGGQETQYF
TRBV2,-,-,TRBJ2-5,TGTGCCAGCAGAGACCCTAAACAGGCACGGAGGATAGAGACCCAGTACTTC,CASRDPKQARRIETQYF
TRBV25-1,few,-,TRBJ1-1,TGTGCCAGCAGTGAACAAGGACAGTTAAGGAACACTGAAGCTTTCTTT,CASSEQGQLRNTEAFF
TRBV20-1,many,-,TRBJ1-4,TGCAGTGCTAGTAAAGAAAGCGAAAAACTGTTTTTT,CSASKESEKLFF
TRBV27,many,-,TRBJ2-3,TGTGCCAGCAGTTTTTTACTTTCGACAGATACGCAGTATTTT,CASSFLLSTDTQYF
TRBV28,many,-,TRBJ1-2,TGTGCCAGCAGTCCCGTGACCCAGCAAATTAACTATGGCTACACCTTC,CASSPVTQQINYGYTF
TRBV11-1,few,-,TRBJ2-7,TGTGCCAGCGGGGGAGGCGAGCAGTACTTC,CASGGGEQYF
TRBV7-9,many,TRBD1,TRBJ1-2,TGTGCCAGCAGCGTTCTCTCAGGGGGCTACTATGGCTACACCTTC,CASSVLSGGYYGYTF
TRBV14,-,TRBD1,TRBJ2-6,TGTGCCAGCAGCCCGCAGGGGGCGGGAGGGGCCAACGTCCTGACTTTC,CASSPQGAGGANVLTF
TRBV13,-,TRBD2,TRBJ2-7,TGTGCCAGCAGCTCCCTAAGGGCGGGGGAATACGAGCAGTACTTC,CASSSLRAGEYEQYF
TRBV4-2,many,-,TRBJ2-7,TGTGCCAGCAGCCAAGAGGCCACCAGCTCCTACGAGCAGTACTTC,CASSQEATSSYEQYF
TRBV19,-,-,TRBJ1-1,TGTGCCAGTAGTATCCGGGGTAACACTGAAGCTTTCTTT,CASSIRGNTEAFF
TRBV5-6,many,-,TRBJ1-6,TGTGCCAGCAGCTTGATATTCGGGAATTTAAATAATTCACCCCTCCACTTT,CASSLIFGNLNNSPLHF
TRBV20-1,few,-,TRBJ2-7,TGCAGTGCTCAAAAGACGGGCTCCTACGAGCAGTACTTC,CSAQKTGSYEQYF
TRBV20-1,many,-,TRBJ1-1,TGCAGTGCTAGAAAACAGGGAGGTCGTGACACTGAAGCTTTCTTT,CSARKQGGRDTEAFF
TRBV18,-,-,TRBJ1-6,TGTGCCAGCTCACCACCTGCATCCTTGAGGTCCCTCCACTTT,CASSPPASLRSLHF
TRBV5-5,many,TRBD1,TRBJ2-2,TGTGCCAGCAGCTGGGACAGGGGGACGACCGGGGAGCTGTTTTTT,CASSWDRGTTGELFF
TRBV7-8,many,TRBD2,TRBJ2-7,TGTGCCAGCAGCTTAGGTCTAGCGGGGGGGATCGGCTACGAGCAGTACTTC,CASSLGLAGGIGYEQYF